This T cell receptor beta chain emerged from a study of CD8 T cells in ankylosing spondylitis (dated by TCRdb to 2016 to 2017). General notes on the study: To find TCR variants linked to disease, the study profiled T cell receptor beta repertoires in ankylosing spondylitis patients and healthy donors. The whole study cohort included under 140 healthy donors and 20 to 30 ankylosing spondylitis patients. Peripheral blood was sampled, and synovial fluid was also collected from ankylosing spondylitis patients.

The germline V gene provides CDR1 KGHDR and CDR2 SFDVKD. V loses 7 bases at its end and J loses 10 bases; junction bases beyond the gene matches: 7. The CDR3 has 13 amino acids, counting the end cysteine and phenylalanine. Only the CDR3 portion is preserved as DNA: 39 bases, with reading frame beginning at the first base. As to this clonotype: This receptor's antigen is unknown. Base qualities are not provided; no much larger clone lies one nucleotide away.

The data were produced on an Illumina HiSeq 2500. TCR beta libraries were prepared by quantitative 5'-RACE with molecular barcodes. In the authors' own workflow: To identify disease-linked TCR variants, a new computational method was used, one built on a probabilistic model of VDJ rearrangement. The public reads were reanalyzed by TCRdb: fastp trimming at Q25, MiXCR alignment, in-frame beta chains only. Every distinct CDR3 protein forms one entry, paired with its most common genes and DNA. TCRdb, not the original authors, processed these V and J calls. Recorded for this sample are around 540,000 distinct CDR3 sequences; roughly 12% of them occurred a single time. The ten largest clones capture nearly 7% of the sample. The full study reports these points: The disease-linked clones were reported as significantly enriched in matched synovial fluid samples from ankylosing spondylitis patients. The disease-linked clones had a CD8+ phenotype and were found at relatively low frequencies in peripheral blood. Blood from ankylosing spondylitis patients appeared to be characterized by a TCR beta motif made up of several highly homologous amino acid variants. Some motif variants were previously reported in synovial fluid and blood of reactive arthritis patients, suggesting common disease-initiation mechanisms.

The source is a male donor with ankylosing spondylitis. The specimen sequenced was blood, either unsorted or a sorted T cell fraction (not recorded which). The chain was built from TRBV24-1 and TRBJ2-1; the central 9 bases match TRBD1. CDR3 loop: CATSGTGLEEQFF. The bases are TGTGCCACCAGCGGGACAGGGTTGGAGGAGCAGTTCTTC.